The entry below describes one TCR beta chain. Which antigen it targets is not known. Qualities for individual bases were not recorded, and no much larger clone is one base off. The Qiagen DNeasy kit was used to extract genomic DNA from unsorted PBMCs and from the negatively selected CD4+ and CD8+ fractions. TCR beta CDR3 regions were subjected to amplification by immunoSEQ multiplex PCR with primers that anneal to V and J segments. A synthetic immune receptor repertoire was used to minimize amplification bias, and any remaining bias was removed computationally after sequencing. On the authors' methods: Custom Python scripts were used to quantify repertoire diversity as the Shannon entropy index. Unsorted, CD4+ and CD8+ repertoires were analyzed separately, except in combined analyses where CD4+ and CD8+ sequences were merged in silico. A clone counted as expanded when the clone's frequency after treatment rose at least 2-fold relative to C1D1, and clones undetected at baseline were given a pseudocount of 0.5. Singleton clones were defined as clones with 0 or 1 copy at C1D1, and non-singleton clones were defined as clones with 2 or more copies. Clones expanded in unsorted samples were annotated as CD4+, CD8+ or unknown by matching protein sequences in sorted samples from the same patient. Diversity changes from C1D1 to C4D1 were tested in paired samples using Wilcoxon tests. TCRdb limited this immuneACCESS table to in-frame rearrangements with V and J called. A share of clones is missing; checked studies link under half to unresolved V genes, and the rest is unexplained. V and J calls and clone size are given by that table; D and trimming were obtained from the DNA. The sample profile shows some 17,000 clones; approximately 86% of them were found once. 1% of the sample belongs to the ten largest clones.

This entry belongs to a study of PD-1 blockade in classical Hodgkin lymphoma (TCRdb year 2020). Regarding the study in general: Nivolumab dosing was 3 mg/kg intravenously every 2 weeks, continuing until either disease progression or unacceptable toxicity. To define a peripheral blood immune signature of response to PD-1 blockade in classical Hodgkin lymphoma, the study combined TCR beta sequencing with CyTOF. The full study reports these points: Newly diagnosed patients were reported to have lower baseline TCR diversity than healthy donors, and relapsed/refractory patients were reported to have lower baseline TCR diversity still. Patients starting nivolumab less than 1 year after ASCT had lower diversity and were excluded from later analyses to avoid confounding by immune reconstitution. Trial patients with a complete response had baseline diversity similar to that of newly diagnosed patients, while partial responders and progressors had significantly lower diversity. A significant rise by C4D1 was seen in CD4+ but not CD8+ TCR diversity (p=0.0027 vs p=0.16), with the rise being most apparent in complete responders (p=0.02). The study was restricted to a single clinical trial cohort, and the causes of repertoire differences, possibly disease activity or prior therapy, were left undefined.

The germline V gene encodes CDR1 SGHRS and CDR2 YFSETQ. The CDR3 runs 15 amino acids, cysteine and phenylalanine included. Only CDR3 DNA remains: 45 bases, in frame from the first base. V loses 4 bases at its end and J loses 6 bases; junction bases beyond the gene matches: 10. The sample's time point label is to be understood as: cycle 1 day 1 (C1D1), immediately before nivolumab initiation. Every trial patient had relapsed following autologous stem cell transplantation, and prior brentuximab vedotin exposure was what differed among cohorts A, B and C. Magnetic negative selection with a Miltenyi CD4+ T cell isolation kit was used to purify CD4+ T cells from thawed PBMCs. The trial cohort comprised 60 or so patients with relapsed/refractory classical Hodgkin lymphoma whose best overall responses were complete response, partial response or progressive disease. Trial patients were treated with single-agent nivolumab in the multi-cohort phase II CheckMate 205 trial. An independent review committee assessed best overall response by applying the 2007 International Working Group response criteria. PBMCs from the trial were collected at three points: immediately before nivolumab initiation (C1D1), and during therapy at cycle 2 day 1 and cycle 4 day 1. After peripheral blood was drawn into 8 mL Vacutainer Cell Preparation Tubes, PBMCs were isolated by centrifugation and then cryopreserved. Purified CD4+ and CD8+ fractions were prepared only for cases in which an additional PBMC sample was available. On LS columns in a quadroMACS separator, the magnetically labelled cells were depleted, and the flow-through was collected as the purified fraction.

Material: CD4+ T cells from blood, obtained at baseline. Recombination connected TRBV5-1 to TRBJ1-1, with 9 central nucleotides matching TRBD1. The origin of this receptor is a human donor with classical Hodgkin lymphoma. The DNA is as follows: TGCGCCAGCAGCGTAACAGGGGGCCGGAGGGCTGAAGCTTTCTTT. Its amino acids are CASSVTGGRRAEAFF.